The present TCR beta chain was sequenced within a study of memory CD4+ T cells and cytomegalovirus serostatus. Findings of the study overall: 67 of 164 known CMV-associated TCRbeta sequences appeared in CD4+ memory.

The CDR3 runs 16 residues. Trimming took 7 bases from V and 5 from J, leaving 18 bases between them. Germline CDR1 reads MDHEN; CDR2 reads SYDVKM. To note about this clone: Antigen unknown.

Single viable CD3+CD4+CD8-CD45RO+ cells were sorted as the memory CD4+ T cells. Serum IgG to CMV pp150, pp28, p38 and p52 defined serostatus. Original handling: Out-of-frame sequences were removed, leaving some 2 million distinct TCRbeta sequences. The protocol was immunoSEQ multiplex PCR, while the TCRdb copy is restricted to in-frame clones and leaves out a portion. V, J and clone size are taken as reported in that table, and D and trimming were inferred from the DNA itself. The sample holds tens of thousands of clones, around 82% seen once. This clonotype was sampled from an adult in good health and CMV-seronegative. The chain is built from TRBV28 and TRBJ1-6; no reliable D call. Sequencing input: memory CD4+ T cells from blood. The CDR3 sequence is CASIEVSGGNNSPLHF. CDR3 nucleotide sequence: TGTGCCAGCATTGAGGTCTCGGGCGGGAATAATTCACCCCTCCACTTT.